These T cell receptor beta chains were read from a single sample in a study of cytomegalovirus exposure and HLA in healthy donors. Profiled with immunoSEQ multiplex PCR; TCRdb holds only in-frame clones, not every one. The table shows 150,000 to 200,000 clones, with 96% occurring only once. Sequenced material: PBMCs. The source is a woman aged 18 to 35 in good health and CMV-seronegative. Each CDR3 is given with its conserved first and last residue. A D gene is named only where the DNA matches it firmly. Rows may omit the clone size; those that give it use once, few, many or a size class.

size	V	D	J	CDR3	DNA
.	TRBV29-1	.	TRBJ2-7	CSVALADSYEQYF	TGCAGCGTTGCGTTAGCGGATTCATACGAGCAGTACTTC
.	TRBV18	TRBD1	TRBJ1-4	CASSKDRGRGNEKLFF	TGTGCCAGCTCAAAGGACAGGGGGCGAGGTAATGAAAAACTGTTTTTT
.	TRBV6-6	.	TRBJ2-7	CASTPKGRGQDYEQYF	TGTGCCAGCACCCCCAAGGGGCGGGGCCAGGACTACGAGCAGTACTTC
.	TRBV6-1	TRBD2	TRBJ2-1	CASRSGESSYNEQFF	TGTGCCAGCAGGAGCGGGGAGAGCTCCTACAATGAGCAGTTCTTC
.	TRBV7-6	.	TRBJ1-2	CASSLDGRDGYTF	TGTGCCAGCAGCTTAGACGGCAGGGATGGCTACACCTTC
.	TRBV6-5	.	TRBJ2-7	CASSYSTSGGLYEQYF	TGTGCCAGCAGTTACTCGACTTCAGGGGGGCTCTACGAGCAGTACTTC
.	TRBV7-2	TRBD1	TRBJ2-7	CASSLAGTGLYEQYF	TGTGCCAGCAGCTTAGCCGGGACAGGTCTCTACGAGCAGTACTTC
.	TRBV15	TRBD1	TRBJ2-1	CATSSPGQKYNEQFF	TGTGCCACCAGCTCACCGGGACAGAAGTACAATGAGCAGTTCTTC
.	TRBV6-6	.	TRBJ1-2	CASSTGSGYTF	TGTGCCAGCAGTACAGGGTCTGGCTACACCTTC
.	TRBV10-3	.	TRBJ2-5	CAISEEKSSKETQYF	TGTGCCATCAGTGAGGAGAAGTCAAGCAAAGAGACCCAGTACTTC
.	TRBV19	.	TRBJ2-5	CASSIHFWPEETQYF	TGTGCCAGTAGTATACATTTTTGGCCCGAAGAGACCCAGTACTTC
.	TRBV5-1	TRBD1	TRBJ2-3	CASSLMGTGGQTDTQYF	TGCGCCAGCAGCTTGATGGGGACAGGGGGCCAGACAGATACGCAGTATTTT
.	TRBV29-1	TRBD1	TRBJ1-4	CSVGGQGSEKLFF	TGCAGCGTCGGGGGACAGGGATCCGAAAAACTGTTTTTT
.	TRBV5-4	.	TRBJ1-6	CASSLPRGGSRDSPLHF	TGTGCCAGCAGCTTGCCCCGAGGCGGTTCTCGGGATTCACCCCTCCACTTT
.	TRBV9	.	TRBJ2-1	CASSVWEGDNEQFF	TGTGCCAGCAGCGTATGGGAGGGGGACAATGAGCAGTTCTTC
.	TRBV30	.	TRBJ2-2	CAWSVFSTGELFF	TGTGCCTGGAGTGTATTTAGCACCGGGGAGCTGTTTTTT
.	TRBV6-5	TRBD1	TRBJ1-2	CASSEGAWGYGYTF	TGTGCCAGCAGTGAGGGGGCTTGGGGCTATGGCTACACCTTC
.	TRBV12-5	.	TRBJ2-1	CASGLMGGHQHEQFF	TGTGCTAGTGGTTTAATGGGCGGACATCAGCATGAGCAGTTCTTC
.	TRBV7-3	.	TRBJ2-3	CASSLPGGTDTQYF	TGTGCCAGCAGCTTACCCGGGGGAACAGATACGCAGTATTTT
.	TRBV12-5	TRBD1	TRBJ1-2	CASGLVIGGGQGAIHYGYTF	TGTGCTAGTGGTTTGGTAATCGGGGGGGGACAGGGGGCGATCCACTATGGCTACACCTTC
once	TRBV6-1	TRBD1	TRBJ1-6	CASSEGTGDNSPLHF	TGTGCCAGCAGTGAGGGGACAGGGGATAATTCACCCCTCCACTTT
.	TRBV27	.	TRBJ2-2	CASSLVFLQGTGELFF	TGTGCCAGCAGTTTAGTGTTCCTGCAGGGGACAGGGGAGCTGTTTTTT
.	TRBV21-1	.	TRBJ1-4	CASSGRQRGNEKLFF	TGTGCCAGCAGCGGGCGACAGCGGGGAAATGAAAAACTGTTTTTT
.	TRBV4-2	TRBD1	TRBJ1-4	CASSQTGNRGANEKLFF	TGTGCCAGCAGCCAAACGGGCAACAGGGGAGCTAATGAAAAACTGTTTTTT
.	TRBV6-5	.	TRBJ2-7	CASSDYREAYEQYF	TGTGCCAGCAGTGATTACAGGGAAGCCTACGAGCAGTACTTC
.	TRBV4-1	.	TRBJ1-1	CASSQDLSGTEAFF	TGCGCCAGCAGCCAAGATCTTTCGGGGACTGAAGCTTTCTTT
.	TRBV7-2	TRBD2	TRBJ2-1	CASRGGGSYNEQFF	TGTGCCAGCAGGGGGGGAGGGTCCTACAATGAGCAGTTCTTC
.	TRBV20-1	.	TRBJ2-7	CSVGSSYEQYF	TGCAGTGTAGGGAGCTCCTACGAGCAGTACTTC
.	TRBV18	TRBD2	TRBJ2-7	CASHLAGANYEQYF	TGTGCCAGCCACCTAGCGGGGGCCAACTACGAGCAGTACTTC
.	TRBV11-2	TRBD2	TRBJ2-5	CASSLDLSGPQETQYF	TGTGCCAGCAGCTTAGATCTTAGCGGGCCCCAAGAGACCCAGTACTTC
.	TRBV2	.	TRBJ1-3	CASSTRGSHSGNTIYF	TGTGCCAGCAGTACGCGGGGCAGCCACTCTGGAAACACCATATATTTT
.	TRBV6-1	TRBD1	TRBJ1-6	CASSRGQMNSPLHF	TGTGCCAGCAGTAGGGGACAGATGAATTCACCCCTCCACTTT
.	TRBV4-2	.	TRBJ1-1	CASSQEGATGWAEAFF	TGTGCCAGCAGCCAAGAGGGGGCCACAGGGTGGGCTGAAGCTTTCTTT
.	TRBV6-6	.	TRBJ2-1	CASSYALGSGGNEQFF	TGTGCCAGCAGTTACGCCCTGGGGTCCGGAGGTAATGAGCAGTTCTTC
.	TRBV9	.	TRBJ2-7	CASSVAAGNTYEQYF	TGTGCCAGCAGCGTAGCGGCAGGAAATACCTACGAGCAGTACTTC
.	TRBV7-2	.	TRBJ2-2	CASSFSTGSGELFF	TGTGCCAGCAGCTTTAGTACGGGTTCCGGGGAGCTGTTTTTT
.	TRBV5-1	.	TRBJ1-2	CASSPVEGRTYGYTF	TGCGCCAGCAGCCCCGTGGAGGGGCGAACCTATGGCTACACCTTC
.	TRBV30	TRBD1	TRBJ1-1	CAWTQGGTEAFF	TGTGCCTGGACTCAGGGGGGCACTGAAGCTTTCTTT
.	TRBV30	.	TRBJ2-6	CAWGAKGAGANVLTF	TGTGCCTGGGGTGCTAAGGGGGCTGGGGCCAACGTCCTGACTTTC
.	TRBV5-5	TRBD1	TRBJ2-7	CASSLAVSGTGQGEQYF	TGTGCCAGCAGCTTGGCCGTATCCGGGACAGGGCAGGGCGAGCAGTACTTC
once	TRBV2	TRBD2	TRBJ2-5	CASKWTSGGLETQYF	TGTGCCAGCAAATGGACTAGCGGGGGTTTAGAGACCCAGTACTTC
.	TRBV5-1	TRBD1	TRBJ2-6	CASSLVPGGLSGANVLTF	TGCGCCAGCAGCTTGGTCCCAGGGGGCCTCTCTGGGGCCAACGTCCTGACTTTC
.	TRBV6-1	TRBD2	TRBJ2-3	CASSERGGDTDTQYF	TGTGCCAGCAGTGAAAGGGGAGGGGACACAGATACGCAGTATTTT
.	TRBV29-1	.	TRBJ1-6	CSVGQDYNSPLHF	TGCAGCGTTGGGCAAGACTATAATTCACCCCTCCACTTT
once	TRBV29-1	.	TRBJ2-5	CSVEGGSAQETQYF	TGCAGCGTTGAGGGGGGTTCAGCCCAAGAGACCCAGTACTTC
.	TRBV5-8	TRBD1	TRBJ1-2	CASSSRGRGYGYTF	TGTGCCAGCAGCTCGAGGGGGCGAGGCTATGGCTACACCTTC